This TCR beta chain is drawn from a study of cytomegalovirus exposure and HLA in healthy donors (dated 2017 in TCRdb). About the study as a whole: In an earlier analysis of several hundred of the donors, about 260 Gb of sequence data and 120 million or so unique TCR beta sequences from about 179 million T cells were reported. An early release covering 500 to 750 HLA-typed donors comprised about 310 gigabases of sequencing data and around 85 million unique TCR sequences. The genetic ancestry cluster associated with self-reported Caucasian donors included 81% of the roughly 410 genotyped donors. The study aimed to test whether cataloging public T cell receptors could reveal signatures of past pathogen exposure. The T cell repertoires of some 700 subjects were profiled by immunosequencing and related to cytomegalovirus serostatus. Along with the approximately 670-subject first cohort, a separate validation cohort of about 110 different subjects was used. To predict cytomegalovirus infection status, the study combined high-throughput TCR immunosequencing, statistical association of individual TCRs with disease status, and machine learning. To study patterns of TCR occurrence, a later analysis re-analyzed previously published TCR beta repertoires from around 700 donors and added high-resolution HLA genotyping. Rather than drawing on any new phenotypic data, the later analysis identified candidate immune exposures from TCR beta sequences and the way those sequences occurred across donors. An earlier analysis of some 600 of the donors applied high-throughput TCR beta sequencing to assess whether each TCR beta V gene segment acted as functional or pseudogenic. Donor age, sex, ethnicity and CMV serostatus were compiled together with the repertoire data. A later genetic analysis took genome-wide SNP genotypes for about 65% of the 666 donors and used that subset as a discovery cohort. Every discovery cohort repertoire had been produced on one sequencing platform. HLA typing included class I and class II loci at four-digit resolution. Typing coverage differed by locus: A, B, C, DRB1 and DQB1 were typed in about 620-630 donors, DQA1 in roughly 500, DPA1 in roughly 590, and DPB1 in roughly 450. Roughly 5 DR-DQ haplotypes were handled as single units for association and clustering, since linkage in the cohort was strong. Across approximately 420 genotyped donors of the cohort, an average of about 200,000 unique TCR beta nucleotide sequences per donor were sequenced, and 15% to 20% of those sequences were non-productive. Broader findings and caveats from the paper: Because counts were too low, around 17 rarely observed V segments, including chromosome 9 orphons, were left out of the earlier analysis of several hundred of the donors. A further reported finding was that TCR beta sequences accurately predicted the HLA-A and HLA-B alleles for most subjects in the first cohort. A total of fewer than 200 TCR beta chains were listed by the study as associated with cytomegalovirus. In a later analysis, several top co-occurrence clusters were reported to appear linked to parvovirus B19, influenza, CMV and Epstein-Barr virus. In an earlier analysis of some 550 of the donors, most TCR beta V segments were observed in productive rearrangements about 87% or about 30% of the time, broadly matching IMGT annotations. A cluster of highly shared sequence variants was judged likely to represent a technical artifact of the sequencing pipeline. Because the 87-base-pair reads could not distinguish some IMGT-functional V segments, including TRBV6-2 and TRBV6-3, those segments were excluded. When HLA alleles, especially DR and DQ, strongly co-occurred, attributing TCR associations to individual alleles was difficult. Linkage disequilibrium might explain the correlated functional status among segregating V segments, but an unknown experimental factor could not be excluded. In a later genetic analysis, a missense DCLRE1C variant was associated with V-gene and J-gene trimming of TCR beta chains, and the association was replicated in an independent cohort. The authors suggested that the approach could potentially be extended to other disease states and immunological phenotypes. In vitro tests confirmed that three of the cytomegalovirus-associated TCR beta chains recognize cytomegalovirus antigens. A later analysis found that TCR association rates varied across HLA loci, with DRB1 alleles showing the most associated TCRs and HLA-C alleles the fewest. For the cohort, immune exposure information was limited to CMV serostatus. Compared with equally common non-associated chains, HLA-associated TCR beta chains in a later analysis were more clonally expanded and had lower generation probabilities. Most TCR sequences were observed very rarely across donors, whereas some public TCRs were present in many individuals. Because some donors lacked HLA typing at each locus, the association tests relied only on the typed subset. According to a later genetic analysis, donors in an Asian-associated ancestry cluster had fewer N-insertions in productive TCRs than the approximately 630-donor mean. A later analysis associated 16,951 TCR beta sequences with specific HLA alleles at a false discovery rate of 0.05. Sequencing depth was assumed to be roughly uniform across donors in the presence/absence analyses, though that assumption may not hold. A later analysis found that most CMV-associated TCR beta chains appeared HLA-restricted, with HLA associations seemingly driven largely by CMV exposure. This cohort had only TCR beta chains sequenced, and the lack of alpha or paired-chain data limited which features could be detected. In both the original and validation cohorts, the classifier was reported to diagnose cytomegalovirus status with high specificity and sensitivity.

The cohort was made up of about 610 healthy bone marrow donors. At the time of sampling, every cohort member was nominally healthy, though immune exposures that went unrecorded were likely present. The donor was CMV seronegative and belonged to the group of 350 or so seronegative cohort members. Each donor provided a peripheral blood sample, and peripheral blood mononuclear cells were used for TCR beta sequencing. Genomic DNA extraction from the blood cell samples was performed with the Qiagen DNeasy Blood Extraction Kit. Libraries were made using the immunoSEQ multiplex PCR assay. For the multiplex PCR, a mixture combining 60 forward primers for TCR Vbeta segments and 13 reverse primers for TCR Jbeta segments was used. The CDR3 region of rearranged TCR beta genes was amplified from genomic DNA by a multiplex PCR assay. Amplified TCR beta libraries were sequenced as 87-base-pair reads on the Illumina HiSeq System. As for the original processing: A later analysis tallied 75 million to 95 million unique TCR beta chains across the 666 repertoires, and about 10 million of those chains were shared by two or more donors. To remove PCR and sequencing errors, raw reads were error-corrected and collapsed into unique sequences using a nearest-neighbor algorithm that merged closely related sequences. V, D and J gene segments were assigned by aligning CDR3 sequences to IMGT reference sequences. For a sequence to be retained, a match of at least six nucleotides was required to both a V gene segment and a J gene segment. Rearrangements were called productive when the CDR3 lacked stop codons and stayed in frame with V and J; all others were non-productive. Following IMGT convention, CDR3 was defined as the stretch from the second conserved V-encoded cysteine to the conserved J-encoded phenylalanine. Sequences without an unambiguous match to a single V gene segment were excluded from the earlier analysis of about 600 of the donors. An earlier analysis of around 600 of the donors classified V segments as functional when productive rearrangements were above 56.7% and as segregating when the standard deviation between donors was above 5%. To diagnose cytomegalovirus status from the catalog of TCR beta chain sequences, a statistical classification framework was built. V and J gene assignment, in a later analysis, came from comparing TCR nucleotide sequences with IMGT/GENE-DB human TR gene sequences. In a later analysis, CDR3 sequences and most-parsimonious VDJ recombination scenarios were assigned using the TCRdist pipeline. A later analysis defined each TCR beta chain by its CDR3 amino acid sequence plus V-gene family, and excluded reads lacking a unique V-gene family. In a later analysis, approximately 640 highly shared, low-generation-probability nucleotide sequences were removed to address suspected cross-contamination and a sequencing artifact. In a later analysis, a clonal expansion index was calculated for each public chain from normalized within-repertoire ranks of inferred template counts. A later analysis computed generation probabilities with a VDJ recombination model fitted to out-of-frame rearrangements, and checked the results against IGoR. Hypergeometric tests were used in a later analysis to score TCR-TCR, TCR-HLA and TCR-CMV co-occurrence, with a repertoire-size bias correction applied to the TCR pairs. False discovery rates were estimated in a later analysis by permuting HLA or CMV assignments 20 times. In a later analysis, co-occurring TCRs were grouped with DBSCAN, and TCRdist sequence similarity was added when clustering was performed within HLA-allele-positive subsets. Co-occurrence clustering excluded repertoires with fewer than 30,000 or more than 120,000 public chains, plus five with anomalous nucleotide sharing. Imported from immuneACCESS, the table was reduced by TCRdb to in-frame sequences with V and J called. These copies leave out some clones; in studies compared against another copy, an unresolved V gene accounts for under half, and the cause of the remainder is not known. The DNA was the basis for D and trimming; V, J and clone size are from that table. The table for this sample lists under 150,000 clones; over 75% of them were counted only once. The ten largest clones take up more than 2.5% of the sample.

Inclusive of the bounding cysteine and phenylalanine, the CDR3 is 13 residues long. Only the CDR3 portion is preserved as DNA: 39 bases, with reading frame beginning at the first base. V drops 6 bases and J drops 1 base, leaving 12 bases in between. Reading the germline V gene gives CDR1 SQVTM and CDR2 ANQGSEA. Of note for this clone: The antigen it binds to is not known. Base qualities are missing; no much larger clone stands one base away.

What was sequenced was PBMCs. The chain links TRBV29-1 with TRBJ1-1; the D gene cannot be resolved reliably. This TCR was sampled from a male donor in good health and CMV-seronegative. The nucleotides read TGCAGCGTCACGTGGGTAGCGAACACTGAAGCTTTCTTT. Its translation reads: CSVTWVANTEAFF.